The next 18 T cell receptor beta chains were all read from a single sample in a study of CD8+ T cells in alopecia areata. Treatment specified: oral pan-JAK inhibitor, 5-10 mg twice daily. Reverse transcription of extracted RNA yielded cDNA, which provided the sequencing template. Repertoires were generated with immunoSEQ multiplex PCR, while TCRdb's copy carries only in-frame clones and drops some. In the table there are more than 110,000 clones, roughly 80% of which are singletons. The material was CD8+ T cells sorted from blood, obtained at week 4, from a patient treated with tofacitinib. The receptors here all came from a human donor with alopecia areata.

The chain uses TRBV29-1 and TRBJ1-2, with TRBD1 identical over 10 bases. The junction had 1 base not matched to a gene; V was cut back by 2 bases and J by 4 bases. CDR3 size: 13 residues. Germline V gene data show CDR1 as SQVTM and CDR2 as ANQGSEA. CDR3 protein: CSVERTGGYGYTF. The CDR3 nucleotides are TGCAGCGTTGAAAGGACAGGGGGCTATGGCTACACCTTC.

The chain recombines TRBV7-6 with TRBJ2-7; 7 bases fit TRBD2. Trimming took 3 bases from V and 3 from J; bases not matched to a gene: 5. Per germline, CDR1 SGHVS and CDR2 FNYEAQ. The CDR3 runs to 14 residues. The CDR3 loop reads CASSLGSSGYEQYF. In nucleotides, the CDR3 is TGTGCCAGCAGCTTGGGGTCTAGCGGCTACGAGCAGTACTTC.

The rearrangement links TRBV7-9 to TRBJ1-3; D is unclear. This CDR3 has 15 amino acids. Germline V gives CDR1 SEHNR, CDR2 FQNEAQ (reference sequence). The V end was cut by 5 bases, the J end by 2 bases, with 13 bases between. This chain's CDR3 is CASSPPASAGNTIYF. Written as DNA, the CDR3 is TGTGCCAGCAGCCCCCCAGCGTCGGCTGGAAACACCATATATTTT.

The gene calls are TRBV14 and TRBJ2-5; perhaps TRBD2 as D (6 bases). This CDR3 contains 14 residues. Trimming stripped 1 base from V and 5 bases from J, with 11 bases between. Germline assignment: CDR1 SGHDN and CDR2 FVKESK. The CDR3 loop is CASSQAPGRETQYF. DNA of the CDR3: TGTGCCAGCAGCCAAGCTCCGGGGAGGGAGACCCAGTACTTC.

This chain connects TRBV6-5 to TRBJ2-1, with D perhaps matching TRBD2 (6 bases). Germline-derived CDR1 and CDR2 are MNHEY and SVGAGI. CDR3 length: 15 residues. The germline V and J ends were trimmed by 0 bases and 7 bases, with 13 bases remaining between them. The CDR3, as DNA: TGTGCCAGCAGTTACTCCCCAACGGGGGAAAATGAGCAGTTCTTC. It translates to CASSYSPTGENEQFF.

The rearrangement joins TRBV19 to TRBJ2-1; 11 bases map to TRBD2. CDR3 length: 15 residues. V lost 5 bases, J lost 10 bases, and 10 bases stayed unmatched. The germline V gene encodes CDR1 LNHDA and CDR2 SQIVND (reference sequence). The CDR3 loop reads CASSLELAGGREQFF. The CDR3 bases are TGTGCCAGTAGTCTCGAGTTAGCGGGGGGGAGAGAGCAGTTCTTC.

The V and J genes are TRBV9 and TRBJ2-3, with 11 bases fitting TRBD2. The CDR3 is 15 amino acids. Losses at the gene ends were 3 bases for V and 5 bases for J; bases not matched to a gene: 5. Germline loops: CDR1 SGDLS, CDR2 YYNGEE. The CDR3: CASSALAGDGDTQYF. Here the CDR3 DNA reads TGTGCCAGCAGCGCACTAGCGGGGGACGGAGATACGCAGTATTTT.

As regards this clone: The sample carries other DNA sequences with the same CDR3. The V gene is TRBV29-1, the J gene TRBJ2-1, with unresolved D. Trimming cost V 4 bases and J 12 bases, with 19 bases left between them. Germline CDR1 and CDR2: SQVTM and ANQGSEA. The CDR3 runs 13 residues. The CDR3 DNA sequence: TGCAGCGTTGTTACGACACAGCCTAGGCGGCAGTTCTTC. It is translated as CSVVTTQPRRQFF.

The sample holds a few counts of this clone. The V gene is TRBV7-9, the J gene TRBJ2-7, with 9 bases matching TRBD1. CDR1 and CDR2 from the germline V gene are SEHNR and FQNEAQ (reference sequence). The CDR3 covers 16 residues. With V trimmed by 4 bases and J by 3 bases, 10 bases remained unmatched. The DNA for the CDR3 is TGTGCCAGCAGCTCAACCGGGACAGGGAATCTCTACGAGCAGTACTTC. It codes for CASSSTGTGNLYEQYF.

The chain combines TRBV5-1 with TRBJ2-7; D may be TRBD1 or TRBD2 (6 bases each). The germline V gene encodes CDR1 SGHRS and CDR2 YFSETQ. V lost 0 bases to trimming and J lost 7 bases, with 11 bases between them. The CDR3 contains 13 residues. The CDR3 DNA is TGCGCCAGCAGCTTGGACAGGGAGGTGGAGCAGTACTTC. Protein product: CASSLDREVEQYF. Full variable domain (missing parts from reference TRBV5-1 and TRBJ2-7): KAGVTQTPRYLIKTRGQQVTLSCSPISGHRSVSWYQQTPGQGLQFLFEYFSETQRNKGNFPGRFSGRQFSNSRSEMNVSTLELGDSALYLCASSLDREVEQYFGPGTRLTVT.

The CDR3 nucleotides read TGTGCCTGGAGTGATGACTACCTCGGTACGCAGTATTTT. Translating it yields CAWSDDYLGTQYF. This chain connects TRBV30 to TRBJ2-3; perhaps TRBD2 as D (5 bases). The germline V gene encodes CDR1 GTSNPN and CDR2 SVGIG (reference sequence). Trimming removed 1 base from V and 8 bases from J, with 13 bases in between. This CDR3 has 13 residues.

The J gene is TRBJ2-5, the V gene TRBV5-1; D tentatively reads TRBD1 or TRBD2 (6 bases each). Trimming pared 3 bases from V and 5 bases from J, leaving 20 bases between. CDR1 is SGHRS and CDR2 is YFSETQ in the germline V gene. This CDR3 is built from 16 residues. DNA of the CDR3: TGCGCCAGCAGCTCTCGGTGGGGGGCCACGGGGGAGACCCAGTACTTC. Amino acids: CASSSRWGATGETQYF.

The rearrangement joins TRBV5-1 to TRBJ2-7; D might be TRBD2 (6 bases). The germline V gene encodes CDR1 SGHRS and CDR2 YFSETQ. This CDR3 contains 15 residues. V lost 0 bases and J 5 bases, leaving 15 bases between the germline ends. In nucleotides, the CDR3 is TGCGCCAGCAGCTTGGAGGGACTGAAGGGTGACGAGCAGTACTTC. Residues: CASSLEGLKGDEQYF.

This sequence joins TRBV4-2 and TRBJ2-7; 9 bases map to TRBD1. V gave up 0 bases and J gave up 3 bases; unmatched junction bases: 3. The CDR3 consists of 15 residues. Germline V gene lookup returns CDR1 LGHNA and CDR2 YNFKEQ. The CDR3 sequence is CASSQDWGQGYEQYF. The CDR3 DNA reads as TGTGCCAGCAGCCAAGATTGGGGACAGGGCTACGAGCAGTACTTC.

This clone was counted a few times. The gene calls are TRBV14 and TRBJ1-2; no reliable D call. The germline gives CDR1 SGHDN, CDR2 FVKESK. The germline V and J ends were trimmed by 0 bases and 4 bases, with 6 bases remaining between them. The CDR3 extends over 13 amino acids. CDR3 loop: CASSQEGSYGYTF. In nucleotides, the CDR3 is TGTGCCAGCAGCCAAGAGGGAAGCTATGGCTACACCTTC.

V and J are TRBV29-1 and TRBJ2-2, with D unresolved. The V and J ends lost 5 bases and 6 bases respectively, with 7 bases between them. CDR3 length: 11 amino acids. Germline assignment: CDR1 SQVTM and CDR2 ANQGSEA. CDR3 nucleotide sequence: TGCAGCGTTTTCATCTCCGGGGAGCTGTTTTTT. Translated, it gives CSVFISGELFF.

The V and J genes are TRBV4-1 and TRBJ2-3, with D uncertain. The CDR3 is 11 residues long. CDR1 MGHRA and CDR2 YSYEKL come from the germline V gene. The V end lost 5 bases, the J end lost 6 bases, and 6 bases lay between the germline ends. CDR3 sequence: CASSISDTQYF. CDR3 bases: TGCGCCAGCAGCATTTCGGATACGCAGTATTTT.

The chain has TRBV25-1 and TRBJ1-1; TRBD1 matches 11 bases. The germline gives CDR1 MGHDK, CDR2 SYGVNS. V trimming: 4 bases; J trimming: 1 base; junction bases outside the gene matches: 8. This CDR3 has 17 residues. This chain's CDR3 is CASSASRTGGPNTEAFF. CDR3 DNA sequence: TGTGCCAGCAGTGCGAGTCGGACAGGGGGCCCGAACACTGAAGCTTTCTTT. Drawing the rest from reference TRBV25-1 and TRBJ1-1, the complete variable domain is EADIYQTPRYLVIGTGKKITLECSQTMGHDKMYWYQQDPGMELHLIHYSYGVNSTEKGDLSSESTVSRIRTEHFPLTLESARPSHTSQYLCASSASRTGGPNTEAFFGQGTRLTVV.